The 32 T cell receptor beta chains in this list originate from one sample, sequenced in a study of control samples from healthy donors and cancer patients. Repertoires were generated with immunoSEQ multiplex PCR, while TCRdb's copy carries only in-frame clones and drops some. The data show over 100,000 clones, around 89% seen once. The sample comprised blood. The source of these receptors is a woman aged 45-65 years in good health.

This clone was detected once. J is TRBJ1-4 and V is TRBV7-2; 7 bases are a match to TRBD1. This CDR3 contains 18 residues. Unmatched junction bases numbered 20, after V lost 5 bases and J lost 8 bases. Germline lookup yields CDR1 SGHTA and CDR2 FQGNSA. The CDR3 DNA reads TGTGCCAGCAGCCGTAAAGGGCCCTCGACAGGGAGGAACGAAAAACTGTTTTTT. This sequence encodes CASSRKGPSTGRNEKLFF.

The J gene is TRBJ2-1, the V gene TRBV30; D possibly corresponds to TRBD2 (5 bases). The CDR3 loop spans 12 amino acids. Trimming pared 4 bases from V and 6 bases from J, leaving 10 bases between. The germline CDR1 and CDR2 sequences are GTSNPN and SVGIG (reference sequence). The CDR3 coding sequence is TGTGCCTGGAACCGGGAATCCAATGAGCAGTTCTTC. Residues: CAWNRESNEQFF.

The V call is TRBV2, the J call TRBJ2-1; either TRBD1 or TRBD2 may fit D (6 bases each). This CDR3 region has 12 residues. CDR1 and CDR2 from the germline V gene are SNHLY and FYNNEI. The germline V and J ends were trimmed by 10 bases and 11 bases, with 18 bases remaining between them. The CDR3 DNA follows: TGTGCCACTACGAATGAGGGGGGAAAGCAGTTCTTC. Its translation: CATTNEGGKQFF.

V usage is TRBV13 and J usage is TRBJ1-5, with D perhaps TRBD1 (6 bases). Germline V gene sequence: CDR1 PRHDT, CDR2 FYEKMQ (reference sequence). This CDR3 comprises 15 residues. V lost 4 bases and J lost 2, with 12 bases in between. CDR3 sequence (DNA): TGTGCCAGCAGCTCCAACAGGGTTGGCAATCAGCCCCAGCATTTT. Its protein is CASSSNRVGNQPQHF. Filled out from reference TRBV13 and TRBJ1-5, the complete variable domain reads AAGVIQSPRHLIKEKRETATLKCYPIPRHDTVYWYQQGPGQDPQFLISFYEKMQSDKGSIPDRFSAQQFSDYHSELNMSSLELGDSALYFCASSSNRVGNQPQHFGDGTRLSIL.

The V gene is TRBV19, the J gene TRBJ1-1; unclear D gene. The CDR3 is made up of 14 amino acids. Trimming left V 2 bases short and J 0 bases short, with 7 bases between. Per the germline V gene, CDR1 is LNHDA and CDR2 is SQIVND (reference sequence). The CDR3 here is CASSIRHLNTEAFF. CDR3 sequence (DNA): TGTGCCAGTAGTATAAGACACCTGAACACTGAAGCTTTCTTT. Complete variable domain (other parts from reference TRBV19 and TRBJ1-1): DGGITQSPKYLFRKEGQNVTLSCEQNLNHDAMYWYRQDPGQGLRLIYYSQIVNDFQKGDIAEGYSVSREKKESFPLTVTSAQKNPTAFYLCASSIRHLNTEAFFGQGTRLTVV.

V usage is TRBV11-2 and J usage is TRBJ2-4; D might be TRBD1 (5 bases). The CDR3 has 17 residues. Trimming took 5 bases from V and 4 from J, leaving 21 bases between them. Germline V lookup: CDR1 SGHAT, CDR2 FQNNGV. CDR3 DNA: TGTGCCAGCAGCGGTCAGGGTAAGAGCGACGGTAAAAACATTCAGTACTTC. Protein: CASSGQGKSDGKNIQYF.

The chain uses TRBV2 and TRBJ1-1; perhaps TRBD1 as D (6 bases). Germline-derived CDR1 and CDR2 are SNHLY and FYNNEI. V lost 6 bases and J 3 bases, leaving 14 bases between the germline ends. This CDR3 region has 14 residues. The DNA for the CDR3 is TGTGCCAGCAGAGGGGGAGTCTCGGACACTGAAGCTTTCTTT. Its protein is CASRGGVSDTEAFF. The entire variable domain, with the rest obtained from reference TRBV2 and TRBJ1-1, is as follows: EPEVTQTPSHQVTQMGQEVILRCVPISNHLYFYWYRQILGQKVEFLVSFYNNEISEKSEIFDDQFSVERPDGSNFTLKIRSTKLEDSAMYFCASRGGVSDTEAFFGQGTRLTVV.

CDR3: CASSRTSGALNEQFF. CDR3 coding DNA: TGTGCCAGCAGCCGGACTAGCGGGGCTTTGAATGAGCAGTTCTTC. The chain employs TRBV3-1 (or the pseudogene TRBV3-2) and TRBJ2-1; 12 bases align to TRBD2. This CDR3 has 15 residues. The J segment lost 7 bases and the V segment lost 4 bases, leaving 5 bases of the junction unmatched. The germline V gene has CDR1 LGHDT and CDR2 YNNKEL (reference sequence).

The CDR3 loop is CASSSLDRIGYGYTF. CDR3 coding DNA: TGTGCCAGCAGCAGCCTGGACAGAATAGGCTATGGCTACACCTTC. The chain has TRBV6-2 or TRBV6-3 and TRBJ1-2; tentative D call: TRBD1 (6 bases). CDR1 and CDR2 from the germline V gene are MNHEY and SVGEGT. The CDR3 runs to 15 residues. The V gene lost 6 bases and the J gene lost 4 bases, with 18 bases spanning the gap.

V gene TRBV19 combines with J gene TRBJ2-3, with TRBD2 matching over 10 bases. Germline V lookup: CDR1 LNHDA, CDR2 SQIVND (reference sequence). Trimming removed 4 bases from V and 9 bases from J; junction bases left unmatched: 13. The CDR3 loop spans 16 amino acids. The CDR3 DNA reads as TGTGCCAGTAGTAGGAGTAGCGGGGGGTTTATGACGACGCAGTATTTT. This encodes CASSRSSGGFMTTQYF.

V and J are TRBV30 and TRBJ2-5; TRBD2 aligns across 12 bases. The germline CDR1 and CDR2 sequences are GTSNPN and SVGIG (reference sequence). The CDR3 is 15 residues long. The ends lost 4 bases at V and 5 bases at J; junction bases unmatched: 8. The DNA for the CDR3 is TGTGCCTGGATGCCTAGCGGGGGGGCGTGGGAGACCCAGTACTTC. Its translation: CAWMPSGGAWETQYF.

The chain carries TRBV7-9 and TRBJ2-3, with TRBD2 matching over 10 bases. The CDR3 has 15 amino acids. V was pared by 3 bases and J by 2 bases, with 2 bases of the junction left unmatched. In germline, CDR1 is SEHNR, CDR2 FQNEAQ (reference sequence). CDR3 coding DNA: TGTGCCAGCAGCTTGGGGACTAGCGTCACAGATACGCAGTATTTT. Protein: CASSLGTSVTDTQYF.

V usage is TRBV2 and J usage is TRBJ2-3; 7 positions match TRBD2. This CDR3 has 12 amino acids. From germline, CDR1 is SNHLY and CDR2 FYNNEI. The J segment lost 7 bases and the V segment lost 10 bases, leaving 8 bases of the junction unmatched. The DNA for the CDR3 is TGTGCCACGCGGGGGATGATACATACGCAGTATTTT. Translation: CATRGMIHTQYF.

This rearrangement joins TRBV14 to TRBJ1-6, with D possibly TRBD1 on 6 matching bases. This CDR3 contains 15 residues. Germline V gene sequence: CDR1 SGHDN, CDR2 FVKESK. Trimming cost V 1 base and J 10 bases, with 14 bases left between them. The CDR3 coding sequence is TGTGCCAGCAGCCAAGTGTGGGGGGCCGAATCACCCCTCCACTTT. Protein: CASSQVWGAESPLHF.

This chain uses TRBV4-1 with TRBJ2-3; D gene unclear. CDR3 size: 14 residues. Germline V gives CDR1 MGHRA, CDR2 YSYEKL. V was shortened by 0 bases and J by 7 bases, with 11 bases between the two germline ends. The CDR3 DNA reads as TGCGCCAGCAGCCAAGAAGGCAGGTCAAATACGCAGTATTTT. This codes for CASSQEGRSNTQYF.

The chain employs TRBV3-1 (or the pseudogene TRBV3-2) and TRBJ2-3; D call uncertain. The CDR3 has 13 residues. V shed 4 bases and J shed 4 bases, with 9 bases lying between them. CDR1 LGHDT and CDR2 YNNKEL come from the germline V gene (reference sequence). CDR3: CASSPGSSDTQYF. CDR3 nucleotide sequence: TGTGCCAGCAGCCCCGGATCGTCAGATACGCAGTATTTT.

A single count supports this clone. The same CDR3 arises from other DNA sequences in this sample as well. The chain recombines TRBV19 with TRBJ1-2; TRBD1 aligns across 7 bases. The V and J ends lost 9 bases and 5 bases, in that order; junction bases with no gene match: 0. From germline, CDR1 is LNHDA and CDR2 SQIVND (reference sequence). The CDR3 is 10 residues long. The CDR3 reads CASRGYGYTF. As DNA, the CDR3 is TGTGCCAGCAGGGGGTATGGCTACACCTTC. The full variable domain, in which reference TRBV19 and TRBJ1-2 provide the parts outside the CDR3, is DGGITQSPKYLFRKEGQNVTLSCEQNLNHDAMYWYRQDPGQGLRLIYYSQIVNDFQKGDIAEGYSVSREKKESFPLTVTSAQKNPTAFYLCASRGYGYTFGSGTRLTVV.

A single count supports this clone. The chain is built from TRBV5-1 and TRBJ2-1, with D possibly TRBD2 on 6 matching bases. The CDR3 loop spans 18 amino acids. Germline CDR1 and CDR2: SGHRS and YFSETQ. Trimming removed 5 bases at V and 0 bases at J, with 21 bases between. DNA of the CDR3: TGCGCCAGCAGAAATAGCGGCCCCTTACGCCTCTCCTACAATGAGCAGTTCTTC. Translating gives CASRNSGPLRLSYNEQFF.

A word on this clone: The sample contains more than one DNA sequence encoding this CDR3. This CDR3 is CASSLVPSGGAGEQFF. Written as DNA, the CDR3 is TGTGCCAGCAGCTTAGTTCCGAGCGGGGGGGCGGGCGAGCAGTTCTTC. The chain employs TRBV7-7 and TRBJ2-1; 10 nucleotides line up with TRBD2. This CDR3 is 16 amino acids long. Germline assignment: CDR1 SSHAT and CDR2 FNYEAQ (reference sequence). Trimming at V came to 1 base and at J to 10 bases, leaving 10 bases not matched to a gene.

The chain has TRBV14 and TRBJ2-5, with 9 positions matching TRBD1. The CDR3 consists of 16 residues. The V segment lost 6 bases and the J segment 4 bases; nucleotides outside the gene matches: 12. Germline CDR1 reads SGHDN; CDR2 reads FVKESK. CDR3 loop: CASSDRDRVWGETQYF. DNA for the CDR3: TGTGCCAGCAGTGACCGGGACAGGGTTTGGGGAGAGACCCAGTACTTC.

The rearrangement links TRBV18 to TRBJ2-5; D unclear. Germline values: CDR1 KGHSH, CDR2 LQKENI. V lost 3 bases, J lost 1 base, and 15 bases lay in between. The CDR3 consists of 16 residues. CDR3 sequence: CASSPSVRNIQETQYF. As DNA, the CDR3 is TGTGCCAGCTCACCCAGCGTCCGGAATATCCAAGAGACCCAGTACTTC.

The chain combines TRBV7-6 with TRBJ1-5, with a possible D match to TRBD1 (5 bases). V lost 1 base and J 2 bases, leaving 15 bases between the germline ends. The germline V gene encodes CDR1 SGHVS and CDR2 FNYEAQ. This CDR3 comprises 17 residues. CDR3 sequence (DNA): TGTGCCAGCAGCTTAGGGTCCGGGACCGTTGGCAATCAGCCCCAGCATTTT. It encodes CASSLGSGTVGNQPQHF.

This chain links TRBV5-5 with TRBJ1-5; D uncertain. The V and J ends lost 2 bases and 4 bases respectively, with 10 bases between them. The germline gives CDR1 SGHKS, CDR2 YYEKEE (reference sequence). CDR3 size: 14 residues. CDR3 DNA: TGTGCCAGCAGCTTCCGACGGTTAAATCAGCCCCAGCATTTT. Encoded protein: CASSFRRLNQPQHF.

The rearrangement uses TRBV7-2 and TRBJ2-1; a possible D gene is TRBD2 (7 bases). The germline gives CDR1 SGHTA, CDR2 FQGNSA. Trimming left V 6 bases short and J 3 bases short, with 12 bases between. The CDR3 has 14 residues. CDR3 in DNA: TGTGCCAGCAGGCCGGGGGGCTTCTACAATGAGCAGTTCTTC. It codes for CASRPGGFYNEQFF.

This chain joins TRBV18 and TRBJ1-2, with a weak D call TRBD1 (6 bases). The V end was cut by 4 bases, the J end by 6 bases, with 9 bases between. The CDR3 has 12 amino acids. Germline V gene data show CDR1 as KGHSH and CDR2 as LQKENI. In DNA form, the CDR3 reads TGTGCCAGCTCACACAGGGAGGATGGCTACACCTTC. Its protein is CASSHREDGYTF.

Only one count was recorded for this clone. The chain has TRBV15 and TRBJ2-1; perhaps TRBD2 as D (5 bases). The V gene lost 8 bases and the J gene lost 7 bases, with 18 bases spanning the gap. Germline values: CDR1 LNHNV, CDR2 YYDKDF (reference sequence). The CDR3 spans 14 residues. The CDR3 reads CATHLGSSQNEQFF. In DNA form, the CDR3 reads TGTGCCACCCACCTAGGGAGCTCACAAAATGAGCAGTTCTTC. Variable domain in full (rest from reference TRBV15 and TRBJ2-1): DAMVIQNPRYQVTQFGKPVTLSCSQTLNHNVMYWYQQKSSQAPKLLFHYYDKDFNNEADTPDNFQSRRPNTSFCFLDIRSPGLGDTAMYLCATHLGSSQNEQFFGPGTRLTVL.

V and J are TRBV5-4 and TRBJ2-4; possible D gene TRBD1, 6 bases. The CDR3 covers 17 residues. CDR1 SGHNT and CDR2 YYREEE come from the germline V gene (reference sequence). Trimming pared 3 bases from V and 0 bases from J, leaving 16 bases between. The CDR3 protein is CASSSQQGPLAKNIQYF. For the CDR3, the DNA is TGTGCCAGCAGCTCCCAACAGGGACCCCTAGCCAAAAACATTCAGTACTTC.

The rearrangement links TRBV6-6 to TRBJ2-3; D is possibly TRBD1 or TRBD2 (7 bases each). Germline V lookup: CDR1 MNHNY, CDR2 SVGAGI (reference sequence). This CDR3 contains 15 residues. V lost 8 bases and J lost 3, with 18 bases in between. This CDR3 is CASRRQGGGTDTQYF. Written as DNA, the CDR3 is TGTGCCAGCCGAAGACAGGGCGGGGGAACAGATACGCAGTATTTT.

This clone came up once. The chain recombines TRBV27 with TRBJ1-4, with 8 nucleotides matching TRBD1. The germline CDR1 and CDR2 sequences are MNHEY and SMNVEV (reference sequence). The CDR3 loop spans 15 amino acids. V dropped 7 bases and J dropped 7; count of bases not matched to a gene: 11. CDR3 in amino acids: CASTMRQGRSEKLFF. The CDR3 DNA reads as TGTGCCAGCACTATGCGACAGGGGAGGAGTGAAAAACTGTTTTTT.

The chain joins TRBV7-9 to TRBJ1-3; TRBD1 is a possible D gene (5 bases). The CDR3 is made up of 14 amino acids. Trimming pared 3 bases from V and 4 bases from J, leaving 10 bases between. Germline CDR1 reads SEHNR; CDR2 reads FQNEAQ (reference sequence). For the CDR3, the DNA is TGTGCCAGCAGCTTGGGGCCGTCGGGAAACACCATATATTTT. It encodes CASSLGPSGNTIYF.

The chain combines TRBV29-1 with TRBJ1-5; D not certain. CDR1 and CDR2 from the germline V gene are SQVTM and ANQGSEA. The CDR3 is 14 residues long. Trimming took 3 bases from V and 7 from J, leaving 16 bases between them. This chain's CDR3 is CSVEVGQAGQPQHF. The CDR3 region has the DNA TGCAGCGTTGAGGTAGGGCAGGCAGGACAGCCCCAGCATTTT.

This chain connects TRBV2 to TRBJ1-2; D remains unclear. The germline CDR1 and CDR2 sequences are SNHLY and FYNNEI. There are 12 residues in the CDR3. V was trimmed by 2 bases and J by 7 bases, leaving 8 bases between them. The CDR3 is CASSESGRGYTF. The CDR3 nucleotides are TGTGCCAGCAGTGAATCGGGTCGTGGCTACACCTTC.